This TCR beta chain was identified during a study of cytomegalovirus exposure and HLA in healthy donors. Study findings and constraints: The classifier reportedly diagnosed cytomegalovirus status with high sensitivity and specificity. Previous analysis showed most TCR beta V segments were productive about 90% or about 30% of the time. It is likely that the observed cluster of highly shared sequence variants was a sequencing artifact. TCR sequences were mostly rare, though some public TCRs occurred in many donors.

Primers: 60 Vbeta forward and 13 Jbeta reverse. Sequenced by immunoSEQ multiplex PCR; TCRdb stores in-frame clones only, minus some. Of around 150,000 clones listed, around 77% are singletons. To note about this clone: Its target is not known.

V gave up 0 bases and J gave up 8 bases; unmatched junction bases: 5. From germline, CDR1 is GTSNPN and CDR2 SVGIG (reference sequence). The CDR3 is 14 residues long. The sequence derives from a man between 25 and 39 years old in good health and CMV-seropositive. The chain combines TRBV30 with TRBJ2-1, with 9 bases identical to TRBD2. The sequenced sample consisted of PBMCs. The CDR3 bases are TGTGCCTGGAGTGTAGCTAGCGGGGTTGATGAGCAGTTCTTC. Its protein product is CAWSVASGVDEQFF.